This T cell receptor (beta chain) was retrieved from a study of shared clonotypes between healthy human individuals. The protocol was immunoSEQ multiplex PCR, while the TCRdb copy is restricted to in-frame clones and leaves out a portion. Here the sample spans 530,000 or so clones, roughly 85% being singletons. Germline V CDR1 and CDR2: MDHEN, SYDVKM. The CDR3 has 15 residues. The trim removed 5 bases at V and 2 bases at J, leaving 7 bases unmatched. Each unsorted sample relied on around 100 million PBMCs as its source of genomic DNA. This chain connects TRBV28 to TRBJ2-3; 7 bases align to TRBD2. The sequencing sample was made of PBMCs. The sequence was obtained from a woman in her thirties or forties in good health. Some clones in this sample may be carry-over from other donors' samples. CDR3: CASSGASGNTDTQYF. The CDR3 nucleotides are TGTGCCAGCAGTGGTGCTAGCGGAAACACAGATACGCAGTATTTT.